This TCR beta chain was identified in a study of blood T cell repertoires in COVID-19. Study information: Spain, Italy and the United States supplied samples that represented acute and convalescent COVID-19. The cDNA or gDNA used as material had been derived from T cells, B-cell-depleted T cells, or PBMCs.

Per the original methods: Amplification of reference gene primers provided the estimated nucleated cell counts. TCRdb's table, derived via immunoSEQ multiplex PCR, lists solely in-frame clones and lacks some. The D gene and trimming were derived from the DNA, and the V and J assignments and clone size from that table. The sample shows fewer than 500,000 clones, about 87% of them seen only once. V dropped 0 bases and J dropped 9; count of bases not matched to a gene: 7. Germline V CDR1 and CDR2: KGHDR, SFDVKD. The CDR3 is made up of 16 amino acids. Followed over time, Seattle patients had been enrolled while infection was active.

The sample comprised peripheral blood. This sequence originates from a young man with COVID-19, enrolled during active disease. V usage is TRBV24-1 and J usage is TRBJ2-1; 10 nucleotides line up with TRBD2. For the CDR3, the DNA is TGTGCCACCAGTGATTTGAGCGGGGGGGCCTTCGGTGAGCAGTTCTTC. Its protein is CATSDLSGGAFGEQFF.